The 9 T cell receptor beta chains below come from one sample, sequenced in a study of blood T cell repertoires in COVID-19. Sequenced by immunoSEQ multiplex PCR; TCRdb stores in-frame clones only, minus some. The table includes some 210,000 clones, around nine tenths detected once. Material for sequencing was peripheral blood. The receptors were gathered from a man aged 55 to 69 with COVID-19, enrolled during active disease.

J is TRBJ2-2 and V is TRBV27; a weak D match, TRBD1 (6 bases). The CDR3 length is 13 residues. The V and J ends lost 2 bases and 7 bases respectively, with 8 bases between them. CDR1 and CDR2 from the germline V gene are MNHEY and SMNVEV (reference sequence). Here the CDR3 reads CASSLGTSGELFF. For the CDR3, the DNA is TGTGCCAGCAGTTTAGGGACAAGCGGGGAGCTGTTTTTT.

This sequence joins TRBV4-3 and TRBJ2-2, with TRBD2 matching 10 bases. Germline V gives CDR1 LGHNA, CDR2 YSLEER. This CDR3 region has 19 residues. V shed 4 bases, J shed 3 bases, and the junction held 14 bases outside the gene matches. The chain's CDR3 is CASSRQPIAGGQYTGELFF. The CDR3 coding sequence is TGCGCCAGCAGCCGCCAACCCATAGCGGGAGGCCAGTACACCGGGGAGCTGTTTTTT.

The V and J genes are TRBV5-1 and TRBJ2-7, with no clear D. Germline CDR1 and CDR2: SGHRS and YFSETQ. There are 14 residues in the CDR3. V was trimmed by 2 bases and J by 2 bases, leaving 11 bases between them. The DNA of the CDR3 is TGCGCCAGCAGCTTCACACAGCCCGCCTACGAGCAGTACTTC. This translates into CASSFTQPAYEQYF. The variable domain in full, with the rest retrieved from reference TRBV5-1 and TRBJ2-7, is KAGVTQTPRYLIKTRGQQVTLSCSPISGHRSVSWYQQTPGQGLQFLFEYFSETQRNKGNFPGRFSGRQFSNSRSEMNVSTLELGDSALYLCASSFTQPAYEQYFGPGTRLTVT.

This chain uses TRBV6-2 or TRBV6-3 with TRBJ2-7; 10 bases match TRBD2. After removal of 5 bases from V and 3 bases from J, the junction contained 7 bases not matched to a gene. From germline, CDR1 is MNHEY and CDR2 SVGEGT. The CDR3 runs 15 residues. DNA for the CDR3: TGTGCCAGCAGTACTCCGGGACTAGCGCTCTACGAGCAGTACTTC. Protein product: CASSTPGLALYEQYF.

CDR3 sequence: CASSTLLGSHTDTQYF. CDR3 nucleotide sequence: TGTGCCAGTAGTACCCTTCTCGGGAGCCACACAGATACGCAGTATTTT. The chain combines TRBV19 with TRBJ2-3, with D tentatively TRBD2 (6 bases). The germline gives CDR1 LNHDA, CDR2 SQIVND (reference sequence). This CDR3 is built from 16 residues. V was pared by 4 bases and J by 2 bases, with 16 bases between.

The rearrangement links TRBV4-2 to TRBJ2-2; 13 bases are shared with TRBD2. This CDR3 has 16 residues. With V trimmed by 0 bases and J by 7 bases, 2 bases remained unmatched. CDR1 is LGHNA and CDR2 is YNFKEQ in the germline V gene. Written as DNA, the CDR3 is TGTGCCAGCAGCCAAGAGACTAGCGGGAGGAACGGGGAGCTGTTTTTT. Translating gives CASSQETSGRNGELFF.

This rearrangement joins TRBV6-5 to TRBJ2-2; 8 bases line up with TRBD2. CDR1 MNHEY and CDR2 SVGAGI come from the germline V gene. This CDR3 is built from 16 residues. V lost 2 bases, J lost 4 bases, and 6 bases stayed unmatched. Here the CDR3 reads CASSYLGGAGTGELFF. The CDR3, as DNA: TGTGCCAGCAGTTACCTCGGGGGGGCCGGCACCGGGGAGCTGTTTTTT.

This chain connects TRBV7-6 to TRBJ2-1; D uncertain. V was pared by 8 bases and J by 4 bases, with 6 bases between. The CDR3 has 11 amino acids. Germline CDR1 reads SGHVS; CDR2 reads FNYEAQ. The CDR3 spells CASGDYNEQFF. The CDR3 nucleotides read TGTGCCAGCGGAGATTACAATGAGCAGTTCTTC.

The CDR3 sequence is CASSIALTGGGQPQHF. The CDR3 nucleotides are TGTGCCAGTAGTATAGCCTTGACAGGGGGCGGTCAGCCCCAGCATTTT. The chain carries TRBV19 and TRBJ1-5, with 10 bases fitting TRBD1. Germline loops: CDR1 LNHDA, CDR2 SQIVND (reference sequence). Unmatched junction bases numbered 6, after V lost 1 base and J lost 6 bases. This CDR3 is 16 amino acids long. The whole variable domain, remainder taken from reference TRBV19 and TRBJ1-5, is DGGITQSPKYLFRKEGQNVTLSCEQNLNHDAMYWYRQDPGQGLRLIYYSQIVNDFQKGDIAEGYSVSREKKESFPLTVTSAQKNPTAFYLCASSIALTGGGQPQHFGDGTRLSIL.